A selection of T cell receptor beta chains follows, all from one sample in a study of blood T cell repertoires in COVID-19. Assay used: immunoSEQ multiplex PCR; TCRdb lists only in-frame clones, some missing. This table has approximately 140,000 clones, around nine tenths appearing once. The sequencing input was PBMCs or T cells enriched from blood (not recorded which). These receptors all come from a woman aged 25 to 39 with acute COVID-19. CDR3s include the opening cysteine and the closing phenylalanine or tryptophan. D genes are given only for firm matches. Clone size, where shown, is once, few, many, or a class for clones that have expanded.

j_gene | d_gene | v_gene | abundance | CDR3nt | CDR3aa
TRBJ2-2 | . | TRBV30 | . | TGTGCCGAGGAGGACGGAAATACCGGGGAGCTGTTTTTT | CAEEDGNTGELFF
TRBJ2-7 | TRBD1 | TRBV5-1 | . | TGCGCCAGCAGCCCACTAGGGACAGGGGTTGACGAGCAGTACTTC | CASSPLGTGVDEQYF
TRBJ2-1 | . | TRBV25-1 | . | TGTGCCAGCAGTGAAGGCAGGTTAGGTGAGCAGTTCTTC | CASSEGRLGEQFF
TRBJ2-2 | . | TRBV28 | once | TGTGCCAGCAGTTTTCTCGCTCCGGGACGGCGGGACTCGAACACCGGGGAGCTGTTTTTT | CASSFLAPGRRDSNTGELFF
TRBJ2-7 | . | TRBV7-9 | . | TGTGCCAGCAGCTTAGCAGTTCGCCTCGGCTACGAGCAGTACTTC | CASSLAVRLGYEQYF
TRBJ1-1 | TRBD1 | TRBV29-1 | . | TGCAGCGTTGAATTTCCTTGGACAGGGGGCGAAGACACTGAAGCTTTCTTT | CSVEFPWTGGEDTEAFF
TRBJ2-7 | TRBD1 | TRBV14 | . | TGTGCCAGCAGCAAAGCGGACAGGTTTCTACTCTACGAGCAGTACTTC | CASSKADRFLLYEQYF
TRBJ2-7 | . | TRBV28 | . | TGTGCCAGCAGCCCTCAGGGGTCCAGCTACGAGCAGTACTTC | CASSPQGSSYEQYF
TRBJ2-3 | . | TRBV4-3 | once | TGCGCCAGCAGCCCCCAAATCGGTAGCACAGATACGCAGTATTTT | CASSPQIGSTDTQYF
TRBJ1-2 | . | TRBV3-1/TRBV3-2 | . | TGTGCCAGCAGCTTTCGGGATTATGGCTACACCTTC | CASSFRDYGYTF
TRBJ2-7 | TRBD2 | TRBV5-1 | . | TGCGCCAGCGGAGCCGGGACTAGTTCATCCTACGAGCAGTACTTC | CASGAGTSSSYEQYF
TRBJ2-2 | . | TRBV10-3 | . | TGTGCCATCAGTGAGACGGATACAGGGAACACCGGGGAGCTGTTTTTT | CAISETDTGNTGELFF
TRBJ2-7 | TRBD1 | TRBV7-2 | . | TGTGCCAGCAGCTTAACAGGGGTTAGGAACGAGCAGTACTTC | CASSLTGVRNEQYF
TRBJ1-1 | TRBD1 | TRBV7-3 | once | TGTGCCAGCAGCTTAAGTGACAGGGGACAGAACACTGAAGCTTTCTTT | CASSLSDRGQNTEAFF
TRBJ2-3 | . | TRBV9 | once | TGTGCCAGCAGCGTAGCGGAAGGGGAATCCTACACAGATACGCAGTATTTT | CASSVAEGESYTDTQYF
TRBJ1-1 | . | TRBV7-9 | . | TGTGCCAGCAGCTTAAGAGGCGGGCGTACTGAAGCTTTCTTT | CASSLRGGRTEAFF
TRBJ1-1 | TRBD1 | TRBV28 | . | TGTGCCAGCAGGGACAGGGCGTTTAGTGAAGCTTTCTTT | CASRDRAFSEAFF
TRBJ1-2 | . | TRBV30 | . | TGTGCCTGGAAGGGGAATAACTATGGCTACACCTTC | CAWKGNNYGYTF
TRBJ1-5 | TRBD1 | TRBV19 | once | TGTGCCAGTCAAGACAGGGTGGGTCAGCCCCAGCATTTT | CASQDRVGQPQHF
TRBJ1-3 | . | TRBV5-1 | . | TGCGCCAGCAGCTTGTTGGCGGGCGGTGGAAACACCATATATTTT | CASSLLAGGGNTIYF
TRBJ2-2 | TRBD1 | TRBV27 | . | TGTGCCAGCAGTTTATTGAGTTGGGGGACAGGGGAACACGGGGAGCTGTTTTTT | CASSLLSWGTGEHGELFF
TRBJ2-3 | TRBD2 | TRBV30 | . | TGTGCCTGGGGGCCCGGACTAGCGGGAGTATATGATACGCAGTATTTT | CAWGPGLAGVYDTQYF
TRBJ2-7 | TRBD1 | TRBV28 | . | TGTGCCAGCAGTTTATCACCGACAGGGGCAAACTTC | CASSLSPTGANF
TRBJ1-4 | TRBD1 | TRBV4-3 | . | TGCGCCAGCAGCCAAATACAGGGGGACGGAAAACTGTTTTTT | CASSQIQGDGKLFF
TRBJ1-5 | . | TRBV6-2/TRBV6-3 | . | TGTGCCAGCAGTTATGGGGGAGGATTAGATCAGCCCCAGCATTTT | CASSYGGGLDQPQHF
TRBJ1-2 | . | TRBV7-2 | once | TGTGCCAGCAGCTTAGATCCATCCGCGGGCTATGGCTACACCTTC | CASSLDPSAGYGYTF
TRBJ1-1 | . | TRBV19 | . | TGTGCCAGTAGTACCAGGAATCGGCTGATGAACACTGAAGCTTTCTTT | CASSTRNRLMNTEAFF
TRBJ2-7 | TRBD1 | TRBV6-2/TRBV6-3 | . | TGTGCCAGCAGTTTTCTGACAGGGAACGAGCAGTACTTC | CASSFLTGNEQYF